Listed here are 25 T cell receptor beta chains from one sample, sequenced in a study of T cell changes during pregnancy in multiple sclerosis. Clones were read by immunoSEQ multiplex PCR, and TCRdb kept only the in-frame ones, dropping some. The sample includes about 36,000 clones, 93% seen only once; the top ten take roughly 0.41%. This specimen consisted of CD4+ T cells from peripheral blood mononuclear cells, obtained in the first trimester of pregnancy. Every receptor here comes from a female donor with multiple sclerosis, enrolled in a pregnancy study.

This clone has a single count. The chain couples TRBV2 to TRBJ2-1; D may be TRBD2 (6 bases). The CDR3 is 15 residues long. Trimming shortened V by 6 bases and J by 0 bases, and 12 bases separated the two germline ends. Germline V gene sequence: CDR1 SNHLY, CDR2 FYNNEI. The CDR3 DNA reads as TGTGCCAGCAGAGTGGGGAGGAGCTCCTACAATGAGCAGTTCTTC. Translated: CASRVGRSSYNEQFF.

The chain links TRBV6-1 to TRBJ2-7; 10 nucleotides agree with TRBD1. This CDR3 has 14 residues. Trimming took 3 bases from V and 4 from J; bases not matched to a gene: 3. CDR1 and CDR2 from the germline V gene are MNHNS and SASEGT. The CDR3 loop reads CASSDRDRGYEQYF. In DNA form, the CDR3 reads TGTGCCAGCAGTGACCGGGACAGGGGTTACGAGCAGTACTTC.

This chain joins TRBV4-3 and TRBJ1-3; TRBD1 might be the D (6 bases). The length of the CDR3 is 17 residues. V lost 1 base and J 0 bases, leaving 13 bases between the germline ends. Germline CDR1 and CDR2: LGHNA and YSLEER. The CDR3, as DNA: TGCGCCAGCAGCCAAGCGGCAGGGGTCGACTCTGGAAACACCATATATTTT. Protein sequence: CASSQAAGVDSGNTIYF.

V gene TRBV11-2 combines with J gene TRBJ2-7, with 11 bases identical to TRBD2. The CDR3 totals 16 residues. Unmatched junction bases numbered 8, after V lost 4 bases and J lost 3 bases. Germline loops: CDR1 SGHAT, CDR2 FQNNGV. CDR3 bases: TGTGCCAGCAGCTCTAATAGCGGGAGGGCCTTCTACGAGCAGTACTTC. Its translation: CASSSNSGRAFYEQYF. The full variable domain, with the rest looked up from reference TRBV11-2 and TRBJ2-7, is EAGVAQSPRYKIIEKRQSVAFWCNPISGHATLYWYQQILGQGPKLLIQFQNNGVVDDSQLPKDRFSAERLKGVDSTLKIQPAKLEDSAVYLCASSSNSGRAFYEQYFGPGTRLTVT.

The V gene is TRBV28, the J gene TRBJ2-3, with D possibly being TRBD1 (6 bases). This CDR3 has 13 residues. The germline gives CDR1 MDHEN, CDR2 SYDVKM. Trimming pared 8 bases from V and 2 bases from J, leaving 11 bases between. The DNA for the CDR3 is TGTGCCAGCTGGGGGCGGATCACAGATACGCAGTATTTT. This encodes CASWGRITDTQYF.

This chain connects TRBV7-2 to TRBJ2-2; a possible D gene is TRBD1 (6 bases). The V end lost 5 bases, the J end lost 6 bases, and 16 bases lay between the germline ends. The CDR3 totals 15 residues. Germline CDR1 SGHTA, CDR2 FQGNSA. The CDR3 is CASSPSGTPPGELFF. Here the CDR3 DNA reads TGTGCCAGCAGCCCATCCGGGACACCGCCCGGGGAGCTGTTTTTT.

V and J are TRBV18 and TRBJ1-1; 7 bases match TRBD1. With 1 base clipped from V and 3 bases from J, the junction kept 5 bases outside the gene matches. Germline assignment: CDR1 KGHSH and CDR2 LQKENI. This CDR3 is 15 amino acids long. Here the CDR3 reads CASSPQGARDTEAFF. Written as DNA, the CDR3 is TGTGCCAGCTCACCACAGGGGGCGAGGGACACTGAAGCTTTCTTT.

The chain uses TRBV19 and TRBJ2-1, with D perhaps TRBD2 (6 bases). Trimming took 7 bases from V and 5 from J, leaving 18 bases between them. The CDR3 has 15 amino acids. Germline CDR1 is LNHDA and CDR2 is SQIVND (reference sequence). CDR3 in DNA: TGTGCCAGTATAGGGGTACACGGGAGAAACAATGAGCAGTTCTTC. Its protein product is CASIGVHGRNNEQFF.

The chain carries TRBV6-6 and TRBJ1-1, with D perhaps TRBD1 (6 bases). Trimming stripped 5 bases from V and 0 bases from J, with 13 bases between. The germline CDR1 and CDR2 sequences are MNHNY and SVGAGI (reference sequence). This CDR3 has 15 amino acids. The CDR3 sequence: CASSRGGGMNTEAFF. The CDR3 DNA sequence: TGTGCCAGCAGTCGGGGTGGGGGCATGAACACTGAAGCTTTCTTT.

This sequence joins TRBV9 and TRBJ2-7; no reliable D call. Germline-derived CDR1 and CDR2 are SGDLS and YYNGEE. V was cut by 2 bases and J by 2 bases, with 14 bases left in between. CDR3 length equals 15 residues. CDR3 DNA sequence: TGTGCCAGCAGCGTCTTACCCTCGCCAGCCTACGAGCAGTACTTC. Its translation: CASSVLPSPAYEQYF.

The chain carries TRBV9 and TRBJ2-4, with D possibly matching TRBD1 (6 bases). The germline V and J ends were trimmed by 0 bases and 9 bases, with 7 bases remaining between them. The germline gives CDR1 SGDLS, CDR2 YYNGEE. CDR3 length: 12 amino acids. The CDR3 reads CASSVVGGIQYF. The CDR3 DNA sequence: TGTGCCAGCAGCGTAGTAGGGGGCATTCAGTACTTC.

This clone was seen once. The chain has TRBV12-5 and TRBJ2-1; the match to TRBD2 covers 14 bases. The CDR3 is 19 residues long. V was pared by 0 bases and J by 4 bases, with 8 bases of the junction left unmatched. Germline-derived CDR1 and CDR2 are LGHNT and FRNRAP. The CDR3 DNA is TGTGCTAGTGGTTTGGTACAATGGCGGACTAGCGGGAGGTACAATGAGCAGTTCTTC. Protein sequence: CASGLVQWRTSGRYNEQFF.

This chain uses TRBV5-1 with TRBJ1-2; 7 nucleotides line up with TRBD1. In germline, CDR1 is SGHRS, CDR2 YFSETQ. Trimming at V came to 4 bases and at J to 7 bases, leaving 7 bases not matched to a gene. This CDR3 is 13 amino acids long. The CDR3, as DNA: TGCGCCAGCAGCGTAACAGGGGAAGGTGGCTACACCTTC. Translating it yields CASSVTGEGGYTF.

V is TRBV2 and J is TRBJ2-7, with 9 bases aligning to TRBD1. The CDR3 extends over 14 amino acids. The germline CDR1 and CDR2 sequences are SNHLY and FYNNEI. The V gene end was trimmed by 9 bases and the J gene end by 2 bases; junction bases not matched to a gene: 8. The CDR3 DNA is TGTGCCAGAACCAAAGGACAGGGGACCTACGAGCAGTACTTC. This encodes CARTKGQGTYEQYF.

The chain has TRBV7-3 and TRBJ1-2; 8 bases agree with TRBD1. CDR1 SGHTA and CDR2 FQGTGA come from the germline V gene. J lost 2 bases, V lost 5 bases, and 13 bases had no gene match. The CDR3 is 17 residues long. The CDR3 DNA reads as TGTGCCAGCAGCCCAGGGACAGGTCAGCTATCGAACTATGGCTACACCTTC. Its translation is CASSPGTGQLSNYGYTF.

The rearrangement uses TRBV6-1 and TRBJ2-5; 8 nucleotides line up with TRBD2. The CDR3 spans 15 residues. CDR1 and CDR2 (germline): MNHNS, SASEGT. V was clipped by 2 bases and J by 5 bases; unmatched bases: 7. The CDR3 DNA follows: TGTGCCAGCAGTGAACGAGCGGGAGCACGGGAGACCCAGTACTTC. This codes for CASSERAGARETQYF.

The chain couples TRBV28 to TRBJ2-7; D is perhaps TRBD2 (5 bases). V was cut by 6 bases and J by 4 bases, with 19 bases left in between. Germline CDR1 is MDHEN and CDR2 is SYDVKM. The CDR3 consists of 15 residues. The CDR3 is CASSSGGGFAYEQYF. CDR3 coding DNA: TGTGCCAGCAGCAGTGGAGGCGGTTTCGCTTACGAGCAGTACTTC.

This clone came up a few times. This chain links TRBV29-1 with TRBJ1-1; 11 nucleotides align to TRBD1. The junction had 4 bases not matched to a gene; V was cut back by 7 bases and J by 3 bases. The CDR3 covers 13 residues. From germline, CDR1 is SQVTM and CDR2 ANQGSEA. For the CDR3, the DNA is TGCAGCGCAGGACAGGGGGCGGACACTGAAGCTTTCTTT. The encoded protein is CSAGQGADTEAFF. Complete variable domain (other parts from reference TRBV29-1 and TRBJ1-1): SAVISQKPSRDICQRGTSLTIQCQVDSQVTMMFWYRQQPGQSLTLIATANQGSEATYESGFVIDKFPISRPNLTFSTLTVSNMSPEDSSIYLCSAGQGADTEAFFGQGTRLTVV.

The chain combines TRBV5-4 with TRBJ2-5, with D possibly TRBD1 on 5 matching bases. V was cut by 4 bases and J by 4 bases, with 14 bases left in between. This CDR3 is built from 14 residues. CDR1 SGHNT and CDR2 YYREEE come from the germline V gene (reference sequence). CDR3 bases: TGTGCCAGCAGCCCTACGGACAACCGAGAGACCCAGTACTTC. Its protein product is CASSPTDNRETQYF.

V and J are TRBV19 and TRBJ2-5, with 7 nucleotides matching TRBD2. Germline lookup yields CDR1 LNHDA and CDR2 SQIVND (reference sequence). V was pared by 7 bases and J by 4 bases, with 12 bases of the junction left unmatched. This CDR3 region has 15 residues. CDR3 bases: TGTGCCAGTACCATGGGAGGGTCACGGGGAGAGACCCAGTACTTC. It yields the protein CASTMGGSRGETQYF.

This clone occurred a few times. The chain has TRBV5-5 and TRBJ2-2; D perhaps matches TRBD1 (5 bases). V gave up 3 bases and J gave up 0 bases, with 9 bases separating them. This CDR3 has 15 amino acids. CDR1 and CDR2 from the germline V gene are SGHKS and YYEKEE (reference sequence). Here the CDR3 DNA reads TGTGCCAGCAGCTCGACAGTAACGAACACCGGGGAGCTGTTTTTT. Its protein product is CASSSTVTNTGELFF.

The rearrangement uses TRBV10-2 and TRBJ2-5, with a tentative D call TRBD2 (6 bases). Germline loops: CDR1 WSHSY, CDR2 SAAADI. The CDR3 has 14 amino acids. V lost 6 bases, J lost 3 bases, and 14 bases lay in between. CDR3 loop: CASSALSGEETQYF. DNA of the CDR3: TGCGCCAGCAGCGCCCTTTCGGGGGAAGAGACCCAGTACTTC.

The CDR3 is CASSVGGLGETQYF. CDR3 DNA sequence: TGTGCCAGCAGCGTAGGGGGCCTTGGAGAGACCCAGTACTTC. The chain has TRBV9 and TRBJ2-5, with D maybe TRBD1 (5 bases). CDR3 length: 14 residues. V gave up 0 bases and J gave up 4 bases, with 10 bases separating them. Germline-derived CDR1 and CDR2 are SGDLS and YYNGEE.

This clone was picked up one time. J is TRBJ2-2 and V is TRBV13, with 7 bases matching TRBD1. The CDR3 has 17 residues. The junction had 12 bases not matched to a gene; V was cut back by 4 bases and J by 4 bases. Germline V gene lookup returns CDR1 PRHDT and CDR2 FYEKMQ (reference sequence). The CDR3 loop reads CASSSGVGQGVTGELFF. CDR3 in DNA: TGTGCCAGCAGCTCAGGGGTCGGCCAGGGGGTCACCGGGGAGCTGTTTTTT. Supplemented by reference TRBV13 and TRBJ2-2, the full variable domain reads AAGVIQSPRHLIKEKRETATLKCYPIPRHDTVYWYQQGPGQDPQFLISFYEKMQSDKGSIPDRFSAQQFSDYHSELNMSSLELGDSALYFCASSSGVGQGVTGELFFGEGSRLTVL.

The rearrangement links TRBV6-5 to TRBJ2-3, with 8 bases fitting TRBD2. J was trimmed by 0 bases and V by 6 bases; bases with no gene match: 5. The CDR3 spans 15 residues. CDR1 and CDR2 from the germline V gene are MNHEY and SVGAGI. As DNA, the CDR3 is TGTGCCAGCAGATTAGCGGGATCTAGCACAGATACGCAGTATTTT. It translates to CASRLAGSSTDTQYF.